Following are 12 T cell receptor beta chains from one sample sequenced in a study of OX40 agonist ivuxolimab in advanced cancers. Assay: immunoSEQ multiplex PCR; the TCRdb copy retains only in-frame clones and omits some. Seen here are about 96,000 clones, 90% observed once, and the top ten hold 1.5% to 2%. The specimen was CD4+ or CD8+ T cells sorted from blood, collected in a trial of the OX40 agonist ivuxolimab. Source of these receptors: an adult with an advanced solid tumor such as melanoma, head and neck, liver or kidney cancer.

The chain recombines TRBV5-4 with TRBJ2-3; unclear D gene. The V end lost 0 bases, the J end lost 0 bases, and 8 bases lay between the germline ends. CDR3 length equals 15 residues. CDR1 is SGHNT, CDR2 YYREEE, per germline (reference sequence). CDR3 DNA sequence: TGTGCCAGCAGCTTGGTAGCCTCTAGCACAGATACGCAGTATTTT. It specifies CASSLVASSTDTQYF.

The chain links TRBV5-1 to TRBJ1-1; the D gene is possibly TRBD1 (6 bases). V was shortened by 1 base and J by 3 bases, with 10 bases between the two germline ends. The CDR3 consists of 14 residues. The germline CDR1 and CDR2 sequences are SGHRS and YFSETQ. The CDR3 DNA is TGCGCCAGCAGCTTGCAGACAGGTCACACTGAAGCTTTCTTT. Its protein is CASSLQTGHTEAFF. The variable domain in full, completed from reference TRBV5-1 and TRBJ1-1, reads KAGVTQTPRYLIKTRGQQVTLSCSPISGHRSVSWYQQTPGQGLQFLFEYFSETQRNKGNFPGRFSGRQFSNSRSEMNVSTLELGDSALYLCASSLQTGHTEAFFGQGTRLTVV.

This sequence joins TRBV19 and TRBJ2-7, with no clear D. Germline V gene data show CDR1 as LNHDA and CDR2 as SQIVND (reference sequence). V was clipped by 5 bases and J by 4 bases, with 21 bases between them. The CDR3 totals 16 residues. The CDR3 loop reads CASSVQRLPGLYEQYF. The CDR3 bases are TGTGCCAGTAGTGTCCAGAGACTTCCTGGGCTTTACGAGCAGTACTTC.

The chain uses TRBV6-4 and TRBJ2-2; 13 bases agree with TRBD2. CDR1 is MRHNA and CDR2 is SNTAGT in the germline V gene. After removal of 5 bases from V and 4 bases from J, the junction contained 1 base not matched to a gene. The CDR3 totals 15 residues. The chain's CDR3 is CASSRTSGSTGELFF. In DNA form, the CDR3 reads TGTGCCAGCAGTCGGACTAGCGGGAGCACCGGGGAGCTGTTTTTT.

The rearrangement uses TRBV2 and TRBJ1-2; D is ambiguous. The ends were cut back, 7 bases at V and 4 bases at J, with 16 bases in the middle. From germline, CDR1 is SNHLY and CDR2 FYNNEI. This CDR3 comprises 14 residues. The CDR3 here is CASNALGYAYGYTF. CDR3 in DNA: TGTGCCAGCAATGCTCTGGGGTATGCCTATGGCTACACCTTC.

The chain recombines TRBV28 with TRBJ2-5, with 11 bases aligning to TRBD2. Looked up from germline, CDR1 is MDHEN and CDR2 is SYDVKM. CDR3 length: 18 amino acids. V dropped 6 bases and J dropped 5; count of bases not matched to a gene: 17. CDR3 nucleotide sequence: TGTGCCAGCAGCCCCACGACTAGCGGGGAATTCACTTCGGAGACCCAGTACTTC. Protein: CASSPTTSGEFTSETQYF.

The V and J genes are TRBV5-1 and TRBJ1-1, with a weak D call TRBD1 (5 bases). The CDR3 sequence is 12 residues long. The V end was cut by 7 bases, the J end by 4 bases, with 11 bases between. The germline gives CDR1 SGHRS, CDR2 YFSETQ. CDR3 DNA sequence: TGCGCCAGCCGGGGGGGTACCACTGAAGCTTTCTTT. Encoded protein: CASRGGTTEAFF.

Here the CDR3 reads CSVAPIRTSGRANEQFF. CDR3 nucleotides: TGCAGCGTCGCACCCATAAGGACTAGCGGGAGGGCAAATGAGCAGTTCTTC. V gene TRBV29-1 combines with J gene TRBJ2-1, with TRBD2 identical over 15 bases. With V trimmed by 6 bases and J by 7 bases, 13 bases remained unmatched. The germline V gene encodes CDR1 SQVTM and CDR2 ANQGSEA. This CDR3 spans 17 amino acids.

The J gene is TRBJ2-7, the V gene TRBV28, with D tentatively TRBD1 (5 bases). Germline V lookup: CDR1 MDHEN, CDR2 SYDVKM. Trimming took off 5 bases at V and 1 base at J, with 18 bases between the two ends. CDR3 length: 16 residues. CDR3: CASSPTSGMGSYEQYF. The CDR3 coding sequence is TGTGCCAGCAGTCCCACGTCAGGGATGGGGTCCTACGAGCAGTACTTC.

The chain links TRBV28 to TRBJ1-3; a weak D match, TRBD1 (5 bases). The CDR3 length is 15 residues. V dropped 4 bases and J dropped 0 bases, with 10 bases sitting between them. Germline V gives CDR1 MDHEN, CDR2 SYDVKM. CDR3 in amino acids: CASSSPGLSGNTIYF. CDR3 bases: TGTGCCAGCAGTTCCCCAGGGCTCTCTGGAAACACCATATATTTT.

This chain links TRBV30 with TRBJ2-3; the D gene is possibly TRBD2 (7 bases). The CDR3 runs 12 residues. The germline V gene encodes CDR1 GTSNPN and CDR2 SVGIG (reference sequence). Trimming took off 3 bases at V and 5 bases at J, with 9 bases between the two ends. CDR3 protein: CAWRGGGDTQYF. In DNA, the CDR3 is TGTGCCTGGAGGGGAGGGGGAGATACGCAGTATTTT. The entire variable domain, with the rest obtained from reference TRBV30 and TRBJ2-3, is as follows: SQTIHQWPATLVQPVGSPLSLECTVEGTSNPNLYWYRQAAGRGLQLLFYSVGIGQISSEVPQNLSASRPQDRQFILSSKKLLLSDSGFYLCAWRGGGDTQYFGPGTRLTVL.

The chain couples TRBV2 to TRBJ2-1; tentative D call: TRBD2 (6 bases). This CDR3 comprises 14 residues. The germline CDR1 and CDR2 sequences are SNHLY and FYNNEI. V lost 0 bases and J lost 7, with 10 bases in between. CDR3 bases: TGTGCCAGCAGTGAAGCGCTTCGGGGGAATGAGCAGTTCTTC. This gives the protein CASSEALRGNEQFF.